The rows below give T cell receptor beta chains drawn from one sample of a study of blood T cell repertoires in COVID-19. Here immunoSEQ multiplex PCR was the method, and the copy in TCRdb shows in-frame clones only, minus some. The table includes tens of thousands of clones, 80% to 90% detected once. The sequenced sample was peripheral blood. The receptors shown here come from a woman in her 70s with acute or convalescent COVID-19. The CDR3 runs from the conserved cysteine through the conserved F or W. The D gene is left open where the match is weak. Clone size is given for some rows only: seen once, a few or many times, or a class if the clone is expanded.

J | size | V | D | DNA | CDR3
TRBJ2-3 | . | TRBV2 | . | TGTGCCAGCACCAGGGAGGTGGGCAGGGATACGCAGTATTTT | CASTREVGRDTQYF
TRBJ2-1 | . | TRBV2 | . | TGTGCCAGCAGCCTCGGGAACAATGAGCAGTTCTTC | CASSLGNNEQFF
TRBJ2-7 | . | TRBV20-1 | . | TGCAGTGCTAGTGTCCAGGCGAGCTCCTACGAGCAGTACTTC | CSASVQASSYEQYF
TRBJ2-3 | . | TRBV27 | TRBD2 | TGTGCCAGCAGTTTGGGACTAGCGGCCTACACAGATACGCAGTATTTT | CASSLGLAAYTDTQYF
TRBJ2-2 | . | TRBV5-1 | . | TGCGCCAGCAGACCCGACACCCGGTACACCGGGGAGCTGTTTTTT | CASRPDTRYTGELFF
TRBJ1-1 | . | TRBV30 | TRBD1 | TGTGCCTGGAGTGCAGGGGGTCTTGAAGCTTTCTTT | CAWSAGGLEAFF
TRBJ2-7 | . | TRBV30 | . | TGTGCCTGGACCCCTCTAAGGGGGATCTACGAGCAGTACTTC | CAWTPLRGIYEQYF
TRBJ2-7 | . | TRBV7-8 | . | TGTGCCAGCAGCCCTACAGGGAGTTTAACCTACGAGCAGTACTTC | CASSPTGSLTYEQYF
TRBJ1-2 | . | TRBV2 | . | TGTGCCAGCAGACGCGAGGGGGGGGCAGCTAACTATGGCTACACCTTC | CASRREGGAANYGYTF
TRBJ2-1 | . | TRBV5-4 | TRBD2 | TGTGCCAGCAGCCCCGGGACTAGCGGGAGGGCCAGTAAGTTCTTC | CASSPGTSGRASKFF
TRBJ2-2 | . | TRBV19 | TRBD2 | TGTGCCAGTAAAACGCGGGAGCACACCGGGGAGCTGTTTTTT | CASKTREHTGELFF
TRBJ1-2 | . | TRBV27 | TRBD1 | TGTGCCAGCAGTTTAGATTTCCGGACAGGGCATGGCTACACCTTC | CASSLDFRTGHGYTF
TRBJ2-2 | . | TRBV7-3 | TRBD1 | TGTGCCAGCAGCTTAAACAGGGGGCCCGGGGAGCTGTTTTTT | CASSLNRGPGELFF
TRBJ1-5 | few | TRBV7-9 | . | TGTGCCAGCAGCTTAGAGGGCAGGGGCCAGCCCCAGCATTTT | CASSLEGRGQPQHF
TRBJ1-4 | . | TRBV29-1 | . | TGCAGCGTTGAAGTGGGAGGGTTTGGAAAACTGTTTTTT | CSVEVGGFGKLFF
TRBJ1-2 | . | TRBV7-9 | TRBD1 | TGTGCCAGCAGCCTACAAAGGACAGGTACGGGGAATGGCTACACCTTC | CASSLQRTGTGNGYTF
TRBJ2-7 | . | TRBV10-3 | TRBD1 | TGTGCCATCAGTGAACAGGGGGCGCAACCCTACGAGCAGTACTTC | CAISEQGAQPYEQYF
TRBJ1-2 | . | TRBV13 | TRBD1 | TGTGCCAGCAGCGGCGGACAGGTGGACTATGGCTACACCTTC | CASSGGQVDYGYTF
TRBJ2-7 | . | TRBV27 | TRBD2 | TGTGCCAGCAAGCGGTGGGATGTTAGCGGGAGCTACGAGCAGTACTTC | CASKRWDVSGSYEQYF
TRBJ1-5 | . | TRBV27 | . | TGTGCCAGCAGTCCGGGTTGGGTACAGCCCCAGCATTTT | CASSPGWVQPQHF
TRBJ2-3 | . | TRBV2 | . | TGTGCCAGCAGAAAGGGGGCAGATACGCAGTATTTT | CASRKGADTQYF
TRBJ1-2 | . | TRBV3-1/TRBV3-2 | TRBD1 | TGTGCCAGCAGCCCCGGGACAGGGGCGGACTATGGCTACACCTTC | CASSPGTGADYGYTF
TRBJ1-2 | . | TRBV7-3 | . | TGTGCCAGCAGCTTAAGGGCAGGGTCTGATGGCTACACCTTC | CASSLRAGSDGYTF
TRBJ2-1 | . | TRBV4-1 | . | TGCGCCAGCAGCTTCTCGACAGTAGTCAATGAGCAGTTCTTC | CASSFSTVVNEQFF
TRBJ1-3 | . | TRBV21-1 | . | TGTGCCAGCGAGAGAGAGACAGGGGAAAACACCATATATTTT | CASERETGENTIYF
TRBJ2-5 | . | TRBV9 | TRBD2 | TGTGCCAGCAGCGTAGGCGGGGGGGCCGGTGAGACCCAGTACTTC | CASSVGGGAGETQYF
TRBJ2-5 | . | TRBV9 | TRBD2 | TGTGCCAGCAGCCTAGGGACTAGCGGCCAAGAGACCCAGTACTTC | CASSLGTSGQETQYF
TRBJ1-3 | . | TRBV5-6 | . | TGTGCCAGCAGCACCTGGGGGCCGCTGGATGGAAACACCATATATTTT | CASSTWGPLDGNTIYF
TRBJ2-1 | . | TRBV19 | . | TGTGCCAGTAGTATAGTCCCAGGGGACTACAATGAGCAGTTCTTC | CASSIVPGDYNEQFF
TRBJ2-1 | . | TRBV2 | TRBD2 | TGTGCCAGCAGTGTTCTAGCGGTTGCCAATGAGCAGTTCTTC | CASSVLAVANEQFF
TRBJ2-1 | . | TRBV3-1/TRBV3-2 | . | TGTGCCAGCAGGACAGGTAACAATGAGCAGTTCTTC | CASRTGNNEQFF
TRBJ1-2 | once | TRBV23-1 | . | TGCGCCAGCGCCCCGGAGGTCGGCTATGGCTACACCTTC | CASAPEVGYGYTF
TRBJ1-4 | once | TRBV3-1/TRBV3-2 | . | TGTGCCAGCAGCCAAGGGACTGGCTTTGATGAAAAACTGTTTTTT | CASSQGTGFDEKLFF
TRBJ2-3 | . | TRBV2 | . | TGTGCCAGCAGTGAAGAGCCGTTAACGCAGTATTTT | CASSEEPLTQYF
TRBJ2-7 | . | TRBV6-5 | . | TGTGCCACCACAGTGATAAGGGGCACGTTCGACGAGCAGTACTTC | CATTVIRGTFDEQYF